The sequence of this TCR beta chain was determined in a study of technical replicates of blood from a few donors. Clones were read by immunoSEQ multiplex PCR, and TCRdb kept only the in-frame ones, dropping some. The sample has some 66,000 clones, approximately 87% seen once. Germline V gene lookup returns CDR1 SGHNT and CDR2 YYREEE (reference sequence). The V gene lost 0 bases and the J gene lost 9 bases, with 7 bases spanning the gap. The CDR3 is 12 amino acids. The sequencing input was PBMCs. The chain links TRBV5-4 to TRBJ2-1; D is perhaps TRBD2 (5 bases). This receptor was obtained from a human donor in good health. Some clones in this sample may be carry-over from other donors' samples. The CDR3 protein is CASSLGGPEQFF. The CDR3 DNA sequence: TGTGCCAGCAGCTTGGGAGGGCCTGAGCAGTTCTTC.